A single sample gave rise to the 4 T cell receptor beta chains below, sequenced in a study of shared clonotypes between healthy human individuals. The naive CD8 population came from CD45RO-negative cells selected for CCR7, without terminally differentiated effector memory CD45RA+ cells. The data were produced by immunoSEQ multiplex PCR, yet TCRdb's version contains in-frame clones alone and is incomplete. This sample has roughly 810,000 clones; about 96% occur once, and the top ten carry over 0.2%. Sequencing input: naive CD8+ T cells sorted from blood. The receptor source for this set is a man aged 25 to 40 in good health.

The rearrangement joins TRBV7-9 to TRBJ1-2, with unresolved D. Germline V lookup: CDR1 SEHNR, CDR2 FQNEAQ (reference sequence). The CDR3 runs to 13 residues. Trimming removed 8 bases at V and 3 bases at J, with 13 bases between. The CDR3 DNA is TGTGCCAGCTCGTCGACGGCCGACTATGGCTACACCTTC. Translation gives CASSSTADYGYTF.

The count of this clone is one. The genes are TRBV5-6 and TRBJ2-7; unclear D gene. The CDR3 extends over 15 amino acids. Germline assignment: CDR1 SGHDT and CDR2 YYEEEE. Trimming pared 2 bases from V and 3 bases from J, leaving 15 bases between. The DNA for the CDR3 is TGTGCCAGCAGCTTACTCGGCTATCTCGACTACGAGCAGTACTTC. This codes for CASSLLGYLDYEQYF.

As to this clone: Other nucleotide sequences in the sample specify the same CDR3. V gene TRBV29-1 combines with J gene TRBJ2-7; D unresolved. Between the trimmed V and J ends, which lost 1 base and 4 bases, there was a span of 8 bases. The CDR3 loop spans 12 amino acids. CDR1 is SQVTM, CDR2 ANQGSEA, per germline. The CDR3 protein is CSVEGRNYEQYF. CDR3 sequence (DNA): TGCAGCGTTGAAGGGAGAAATTACGAGCAGTACTTC.

In nucleotides, the CDR3 is TGTGCCAGCAGCCCTGGGGGAGGGACAGGATTATCTGGCTACACCTTC. The encoded protein is CASSPGGGTGLSGYTF. The rearrangement links TRBV13 to TRBJ1-2; TRBD1 aligns across 8 bases. Per the germline V gene, CDR1 is PRHDT and CDR2 is FYEKMQ (reference sequence). The V and J ends lost 5 bases and 7 bases, in that order; junction bases with no gene match: 15. The CDR3 has 16 residues.